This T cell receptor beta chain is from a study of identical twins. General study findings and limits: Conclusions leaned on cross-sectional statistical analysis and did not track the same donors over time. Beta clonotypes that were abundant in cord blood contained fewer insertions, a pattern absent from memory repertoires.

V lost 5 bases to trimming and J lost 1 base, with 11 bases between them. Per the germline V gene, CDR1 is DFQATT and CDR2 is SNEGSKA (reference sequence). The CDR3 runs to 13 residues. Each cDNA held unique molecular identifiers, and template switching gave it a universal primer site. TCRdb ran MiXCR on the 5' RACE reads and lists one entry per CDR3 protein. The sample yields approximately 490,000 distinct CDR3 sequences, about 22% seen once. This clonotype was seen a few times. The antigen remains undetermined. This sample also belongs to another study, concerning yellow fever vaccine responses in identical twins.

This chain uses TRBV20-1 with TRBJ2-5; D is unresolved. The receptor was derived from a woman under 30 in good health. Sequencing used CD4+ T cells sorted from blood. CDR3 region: CSAVRSSQETQYF. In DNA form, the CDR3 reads TGCAGTGCTGTACGTAGCAGCCAAGAGACCCAGTACTTC.